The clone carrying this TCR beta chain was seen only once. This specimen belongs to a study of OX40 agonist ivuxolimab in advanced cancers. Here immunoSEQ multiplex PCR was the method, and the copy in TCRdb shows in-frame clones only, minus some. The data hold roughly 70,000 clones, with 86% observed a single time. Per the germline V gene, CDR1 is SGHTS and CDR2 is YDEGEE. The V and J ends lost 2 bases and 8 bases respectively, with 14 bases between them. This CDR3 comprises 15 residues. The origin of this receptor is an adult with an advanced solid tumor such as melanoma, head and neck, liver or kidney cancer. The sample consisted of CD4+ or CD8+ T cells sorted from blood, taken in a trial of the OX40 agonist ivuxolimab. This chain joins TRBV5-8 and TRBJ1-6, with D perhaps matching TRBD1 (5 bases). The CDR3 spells CASSFVGGFDSPLHF. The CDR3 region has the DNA TGTGCCAGCAGCTTCGTTGGGGGATTTGATTCACCCCTCCACTTT.